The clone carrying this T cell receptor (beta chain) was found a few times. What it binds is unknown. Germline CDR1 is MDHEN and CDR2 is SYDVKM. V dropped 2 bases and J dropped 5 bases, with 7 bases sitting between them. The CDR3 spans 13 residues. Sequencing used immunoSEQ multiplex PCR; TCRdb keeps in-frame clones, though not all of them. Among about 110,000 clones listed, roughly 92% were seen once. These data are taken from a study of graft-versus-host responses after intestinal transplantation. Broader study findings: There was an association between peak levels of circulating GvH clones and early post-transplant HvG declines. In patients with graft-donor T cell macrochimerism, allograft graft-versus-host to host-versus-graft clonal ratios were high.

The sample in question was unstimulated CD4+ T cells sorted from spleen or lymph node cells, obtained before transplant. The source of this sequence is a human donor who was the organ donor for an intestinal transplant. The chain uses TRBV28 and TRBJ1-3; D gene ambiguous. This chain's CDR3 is CASSLRQRNTIYF. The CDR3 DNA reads TGTGCCAGCAGTTTACGGCAGAGAAACACCATATATTTT.